The source of this T cell receptor beta chain is a study of OX40 agonist ivuxolimab in advanced cancers. Background on the study: Dose-escalation patients suffered from hepatocellular carcinoma, melanoma, renal cell or head and neck cancer. Study-wide points: By week 6 at 0.1 to 3.0 mg/kg, blood CD4+ and CD8+ T cells had expanded clonally.

This CDR3 is 13 amino acids long. The germline V gene encodes CDR1 SGHNT and CDR2 YYREEE (reference sequence). The V and J ends lost 1 base and 2 bases respectively, with 6 bases between them. The table came from immunoSEQ multiplex PCR; TCRdb's copy has only in-frame clones and leaves some out. Among about 58,000 clones, less than 85% were seen once, and the ten largest hold around 3.3%. With respect to this clone: Its antigen is undetermined.

Patients who had autoimmune disease history or got systemic immunosuppression were left out. Blood specimens came from baseline, cycle 4 day 1, and cycle 7 day 1. This sample comprised CD4+ or CD8+ T cells sorted from blood, obtained in a trial of the OX40 agonist ivuxolimab. The chain joins TRBV5-4 to TRBJ2-5; D unresolved. This clonotype originated in an adult with an advanced solid tumor such as melanoma, head and neck, liver or kidney cancer. The CDR3 here is CASSLTSQETQYF. As DNA, the CDR3 is TGTGCCAGCAGCTTGACCAGTCAAGAGACCCAGTACTTC.